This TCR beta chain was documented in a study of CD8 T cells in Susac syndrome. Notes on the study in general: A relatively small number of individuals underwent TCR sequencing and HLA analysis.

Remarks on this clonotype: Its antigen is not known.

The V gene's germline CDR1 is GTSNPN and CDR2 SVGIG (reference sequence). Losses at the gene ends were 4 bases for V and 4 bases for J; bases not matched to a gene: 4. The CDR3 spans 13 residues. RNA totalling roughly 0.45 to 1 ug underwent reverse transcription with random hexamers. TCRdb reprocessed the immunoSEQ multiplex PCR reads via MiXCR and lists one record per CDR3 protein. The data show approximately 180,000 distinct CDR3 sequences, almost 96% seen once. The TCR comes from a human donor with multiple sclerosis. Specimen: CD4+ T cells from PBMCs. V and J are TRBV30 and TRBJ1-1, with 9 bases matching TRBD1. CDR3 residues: CAWKETGGTEAFF. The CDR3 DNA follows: TGTGCCTGGAAAGAGACAGGGGGCACTGAAGCTTTCTTT. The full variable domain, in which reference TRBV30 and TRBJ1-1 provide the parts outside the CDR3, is SQTIHQWPATLVQPVGSPLSLECTVEGTSNPNLYWYRQAAGRGLQLLFYSVGIGQISSEVPQNLSASRPQDRQFILSSKKLLLSDSGFYLCAWKETGGTEAFFGQGTRLTVV.